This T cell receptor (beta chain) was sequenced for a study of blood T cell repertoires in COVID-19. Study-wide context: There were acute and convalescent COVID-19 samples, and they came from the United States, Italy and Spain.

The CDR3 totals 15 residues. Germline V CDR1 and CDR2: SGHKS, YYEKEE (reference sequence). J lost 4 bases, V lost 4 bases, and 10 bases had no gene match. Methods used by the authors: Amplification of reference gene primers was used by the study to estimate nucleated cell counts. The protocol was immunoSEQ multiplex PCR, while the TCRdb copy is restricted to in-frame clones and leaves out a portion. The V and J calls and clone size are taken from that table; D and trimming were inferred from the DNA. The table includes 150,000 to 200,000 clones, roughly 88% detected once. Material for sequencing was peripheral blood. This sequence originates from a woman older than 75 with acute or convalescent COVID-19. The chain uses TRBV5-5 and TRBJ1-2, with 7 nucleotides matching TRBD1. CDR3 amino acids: CASSGPTGYGYGYTF. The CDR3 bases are TGTGCCAGCAGCGGCCCGACAGGGTACGGCTATGGCTACACCTTC.